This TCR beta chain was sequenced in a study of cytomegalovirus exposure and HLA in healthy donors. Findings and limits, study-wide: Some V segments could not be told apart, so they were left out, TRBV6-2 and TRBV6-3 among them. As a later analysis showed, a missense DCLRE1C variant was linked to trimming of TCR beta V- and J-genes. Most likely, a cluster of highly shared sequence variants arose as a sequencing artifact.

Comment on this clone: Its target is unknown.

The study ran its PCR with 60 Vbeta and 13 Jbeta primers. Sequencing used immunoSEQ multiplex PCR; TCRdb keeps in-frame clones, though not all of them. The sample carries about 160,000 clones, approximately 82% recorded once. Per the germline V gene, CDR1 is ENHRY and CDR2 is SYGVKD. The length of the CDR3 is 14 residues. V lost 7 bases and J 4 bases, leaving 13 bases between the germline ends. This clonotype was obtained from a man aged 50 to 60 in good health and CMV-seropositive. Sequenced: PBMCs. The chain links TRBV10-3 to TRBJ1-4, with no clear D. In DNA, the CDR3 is TGTGCCATCAACAATCTAGGGAGTAATGAAAAACTGTTTTTT. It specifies CAINNLGSNEKLFF.